The 17 T cell receptor beta chains below come from one sample, sequenced in a study of blood T cells in healthy people across ages. A sample-barcoded 5' primer and a J-beta primer mix were used in a second PCR of roughly 7 to 12 cycles. TCRdb redid the calling of the 5' RACE reads with MiXCR, one entry per CDR3 protein. This sample has about 680,000 distinct CDR3 sequences, with roughly 49% found just once. Material: blood. Source of these receptors: a woman in her sixties in good health.

The chain combines TRBV28 with TRBJ2-7, with unresolved D. Deletions cut 6 bases from V and 4 bases from J, with 7 bases between. This CDR3 region has 11 residues. Per germline, CDR1 MDHEN and CDR2 SYDVKM. The CDR3 loop reads CASRTEYEQYF. CDR3 sequence (DNA): TGTGCCAGCAGGACCGAGTACGAGCAGTACTTC.

This clonotype was counted a few times. The chain is built from TRBV20-1 and TRBJ2-5; D is perhaps TRBD1 or TRBD2 (6 bases each). The CDR3 sequence is 14 residues long. The V end was cut by 0 bases, the J end by 5 bases, with 13 bases between. Germline CDR1 is DFQATT and CDR2 is SNEGSKA (reference sequence). DNA for the CDR3: TGCAGTGCTAGAGAAAAAGGGGGGTGGGAGACCCAGTACTTC. This sequence encodes CSAREKGGWETQYF.

The V gene is TRBV29-1, the J gene TRBJ2-3; maybe TRBD1 (6 bases). Germline lookup yields CDR1 SQVTM and CDR2 ANQGSEA. CDR3 length: 14 residues. V was trimmed by 3 bases and J by 3 bases, leaving 13 bases between them. CDR3 loop: CSVDTGMWTDTQYF. CDR3 sequence (DNA): TGCAGCGTTGATACAGGGATGTGGACAGATACGCAGTATTTT.

CDR3 protein: CASSSGRGRREQYF. The CDR3 nucleotides read TGTGCCAGCAGCTCGGGCAGGGGGCGAAGGGAGCAGTACTTC. The J gene is TRBJ2-5, the V gene TRBV5-8; 8 bases match TRBD1. V gave up 3 bases and J gave up 11 bases; unmatched junction bases: 12. The CDR3 totals 14 residues. CDR1 is SGHTS, CDR2 YDEGEE, per germline.

There are a few counts of this clonotype. V gene TRBV20-1 combines with J gene TRBJ1-1; tentatively, D is TRBD1 (5 bases). Germline CDR1 reads DFQATT; CDR2 reads SNEGSKA (reference sequence). Trimming took off 1 base at V and 11 bases at J, with 17 bases between the two ends. This CDR3 has 13 residues. CDR3 bases: TGCAGTGCTAGAGGTTCAGGGAGCAAACCGGCTTTCTTT. Translated: CSARGSGSKPAFF.

V and J are TRBV29-1 and TRBJ2-5, with 10 bases matching TRBD1. The V gene's germline CDR1 is SQVTM and CDR2 ANQGSEA. V shed 7 bases and J 11 bases; nucleotides not matched to a gene: 25. The CDR3 has 17 residues. CDR3 loop: CSAPPGLGQGPSGEQYF. Here the CDR3 DNA reads TGCAGCGCCCCTCCTGGTTTGGGACAGGGGCCTTCGGGTGAGCAGTACTTC.

The V and J genes are TRBV6-4 and TRBJ1-4; tentative D call: TRBD1 (5 bases). The germline V and J ends were trimmed by 6 bases and 13 bases, with 18 bases remaining between them. The length of the CDR3 is 13 residues. CDR1 is MRHNA, CDR2 SNTAGT, per germline. CDR3 sequence: CASSEQQGRRLFF. CDR3 bases: TGTGCCAGCAGCGAACAGCAGGGTCGACGACTGTTTTTT.

The genes are TRBV3-1 and TRBJ2-1, with D possibly being TRBD1 (5 bases). The CDR3 spans 13 residues. Trimming took off 7 bases at V and 0 bases at J, with 7 bases between the two ends. Germline-derived CDR1 and CDR2 are LGHDT and YNNKEL (reference sequence). This CDR3 reads CASKQGSYNEQFF. The CDR3 region has the DNA TGTGCCAGCAAGCAGGGCTCCTACAATGAGCAGTTCTTC.

The chain uses TRBV27 and TRBJ2-7; D is perhaps TRBD2 (5 bases). V lost 4 bases to trimming and J lost 3 bases, with 22 bases between them. Germline V CDR1 and CDR2: MNHEY, SMNVEV (reference sequence). The CDR3 contains 17 residues. Here the CDR3 DNA reads TGTGCCAGCAGTTCCACCACTAGTTCACACGTGCGCTACGAGCAGTACTTC. Protein sequence: CASSSTTSSHVRYEQYF.

The chain links TRBV27 to TRBJ2-3; D is uncertain. Germline CDR1 is MNHEY and CDR2 is SMNVEV (reference sequence). The CDR3 is 12 amino acids. Trimming took off 6 bases at V and 7 bases at J, with 11 bases between the two ends. CDR3 in amino acids: CASRSAPNTQYF. The CDR3 DNA sequence: TGTGCCAGCAGGTCGGCGCCAAATACGCAGTATTTT.

The count of this clonotype is one. The CDR3 DNA is TGTGCCAGCAGCCGACAGGTGCCTCCCTACGAGCAGTACTTC. This encodes CASSRQVPPYEQYF. The J gene is TRBJ2-7, the V gene TRBV7-9; D perhaps matches TRBD1 (6 bases). The CDR3 spans 14 residues. V was cut by 5 bases and J by 2 bases, with 13 bases left in between. Germline-derived CDR1 and CDR2 are SEHNR and FQNEAQ (reference sequence).

The V call is TRBV20-1, the J call TRBJ2-3; the match to TRBD2 covers 14 bases. The V gene's germline CDR1 is DFQATT and CDR2 SNEGSKA (reference sequence). The CDR3 contains 18 residues. The ends lost 0 bases at V and 1 base at J; junction bases unmatched: 6. CDR3 amino acids: CSARDLGGLAGGTDTQYF. For the CDR3, the DNA is TGCAGTGCTAGAGATCTAGGGGGACTAGCGGGGGGCACAGATACGCAGTATTTT.

Only a few counts were recorded for this clonotype. CDR3 DNA sequence: TGTGCCAGCAGCTTAGATCGTAAAGGGGCTGTTGGGGCCAACGTCCTGACTTTC. Translating gives CASSLDRKGAVGANVLTF. The V call is TRBV11-2, the J call TRBJ2-6; maybe TRBD1 (5 bases). Germline V lookup: CDR1 SGHAT, CDR2 FQNNGV. The CDR3 consists of 18 residues. The V gene lost 0 bases and the J gene lost 3 bases, with 15 bases spanning the gap.

This clonotype was seen more than once but under ten times. J is TRBJ2-1 and V is TRBV7-3; 7 bases fit TRBD1. This CDR3 has 16 residues. Per germline, CDR1 SGHTA and CDR2 FQGTGA. J was trimmed by 0 bases and V by 5 bases; bases with no gene match: 7. DNA of the CDR3: TGTGCCAGCAGCATGTCGGGACAGCGCTCCTACAATGAGCAGTTCTTC. Translating it yields CASSMSGQRSYNEQFF.

This CDR3 reads CAINPTGIGTEAFF. The DNA for the CDR3 is TGTGCCATCAACCCAACAGGGATCGGCACTGAAGCTTTCTTT. The chain joins TRBV10-3 to TRBJ1-1; TRBD1 is a possible D gene (6 bases). Trimming pared 7 bases from V and 4 bases from J, leaving 16 bases between. Looked up from germline, CDR1 is ENHRY and CDR2 is SYGVKD. The CDR3 runs 14 residues.

To note about this clonotype: Its ends do not fully match the called genes, so a read error is possible. The DNA for the CDR3 is TGCGCCAGCGGCCAAGATGACCAAACAGATACGCAGTATTTT. Protein product: CASGQDDQTDTQYF. The chain recombines TRBV4-3 with TRBJ2-3, with D unresolved. CDR1 LGHNA and CDR2 YSLEER come from the germline V gene. CDR3 size: 14 residues.

This clonotype was seen more than once but under ten times. The rearrangement links TRBV15 to TRBJ2-3, with 8 nucleotides matching TRBD2. J lost 2 bases, V lost 3 bases, and 7 bases had no gene match. Germline values: CDR1 LNHNV, CDR2 YYDKDF (reference sequence). The CDR3 runs to 16 residues. The CDR3 region is CATSRKLAETTDTQYF. CDR3 sequence (DNA): TGTGCCACCAGCAGGAAACTAGCGGAGACCACAGATACGCAGTATTTT.